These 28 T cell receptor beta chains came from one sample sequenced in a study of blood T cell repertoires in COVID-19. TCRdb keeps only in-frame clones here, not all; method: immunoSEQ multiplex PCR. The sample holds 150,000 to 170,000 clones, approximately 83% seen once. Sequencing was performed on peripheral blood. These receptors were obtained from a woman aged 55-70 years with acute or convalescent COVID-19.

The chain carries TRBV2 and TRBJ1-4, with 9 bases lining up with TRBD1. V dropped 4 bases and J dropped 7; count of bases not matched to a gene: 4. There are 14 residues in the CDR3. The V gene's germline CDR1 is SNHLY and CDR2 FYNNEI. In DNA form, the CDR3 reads TGTGCCAGCAGTGTACAGGGGGCATTTGAAAAACTGTTTTTT. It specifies CASSVQGAFEKLFF.

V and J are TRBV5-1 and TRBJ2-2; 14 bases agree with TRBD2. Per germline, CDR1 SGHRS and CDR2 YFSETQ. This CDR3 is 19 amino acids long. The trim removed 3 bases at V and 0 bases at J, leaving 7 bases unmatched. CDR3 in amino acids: CASSSPPGLAGANTGELFF. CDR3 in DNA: TGCGCCAGCAGCTCCCCCCCGGGACTAGCGGGGGCGAACACCGGGGAGCTGTTTTTT.

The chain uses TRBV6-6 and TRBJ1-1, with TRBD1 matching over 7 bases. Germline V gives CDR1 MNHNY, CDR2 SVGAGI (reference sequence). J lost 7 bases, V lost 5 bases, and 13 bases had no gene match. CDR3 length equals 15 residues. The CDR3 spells CASSKGTVSTGEAFF. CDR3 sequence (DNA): TGTGCCAGCAGTAAAGGGACAGTATCTACGGGTGAAGCTTTCTTT.

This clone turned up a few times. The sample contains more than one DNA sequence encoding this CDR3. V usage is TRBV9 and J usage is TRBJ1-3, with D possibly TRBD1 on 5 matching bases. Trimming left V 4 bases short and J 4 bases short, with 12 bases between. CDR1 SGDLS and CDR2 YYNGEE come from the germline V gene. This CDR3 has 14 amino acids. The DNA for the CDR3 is TGTGCCAGCAGCTCGGGACTGACGGGAAACACCATATATTTT. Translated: CASSSGLTGNTIYF. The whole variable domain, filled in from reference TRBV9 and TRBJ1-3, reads DSGVTQTPKHLITATGQRVTLRCSPRSGDLSVYWYQQSLDQGLQFLIQYYNGEERAKGNILERFSAQQFPDLHSELNLSSLELGDSALYFCASSSGLTGNTIYFGEGSWLTVV.

The CDR3: CAWSVGRERTF. Written as DNA, the CDR3 is TGTGCCTGGAGTGTAGGCAGGGAAAGGACCTTC. The chain employs TRBV30 and TRBJ1-2, with a possible D match to TRBD1 (5 bases). V lost 0 bases, J lost 14 bases, and 13 bases lay in between. Germline V gene data show CDR1 as GTSNPN and CDR2 as SVGIG (reference sequence). CDR3 length equals 11 residues.

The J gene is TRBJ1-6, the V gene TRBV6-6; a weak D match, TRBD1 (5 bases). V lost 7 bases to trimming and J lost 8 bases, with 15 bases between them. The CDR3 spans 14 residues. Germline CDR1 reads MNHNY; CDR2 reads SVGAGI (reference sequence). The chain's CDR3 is CASTVGQGHSPLHF. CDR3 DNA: TGTGCCAGCACCGTCGGCCAGGGTCATTCACCCCTCCACTTT.

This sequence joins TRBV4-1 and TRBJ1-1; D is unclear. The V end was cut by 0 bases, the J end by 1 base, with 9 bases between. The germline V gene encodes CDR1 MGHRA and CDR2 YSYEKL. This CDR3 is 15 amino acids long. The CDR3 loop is CASSQDWSRNTEAFF. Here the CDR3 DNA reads TGCGCCAGCAGCCAAGATTGGTCCAGGAACACTGAAGCTTTCTTT.

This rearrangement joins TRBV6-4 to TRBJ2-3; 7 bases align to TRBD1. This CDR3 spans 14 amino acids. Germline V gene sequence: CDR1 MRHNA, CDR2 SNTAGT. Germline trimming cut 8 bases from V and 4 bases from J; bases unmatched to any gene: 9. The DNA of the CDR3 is TGTGCCAGCGCTGACAGGGCCAGCGCAGATACGCAGTATTTT. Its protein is CASADRASADTQYF.

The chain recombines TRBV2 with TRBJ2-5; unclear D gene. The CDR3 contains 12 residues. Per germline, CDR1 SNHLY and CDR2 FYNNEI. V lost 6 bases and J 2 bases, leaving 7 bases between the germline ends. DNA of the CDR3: TGTGCCAGCAGAGAGAATCAAGAGACCCAGTACTTC. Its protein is CASRENQETQYF.

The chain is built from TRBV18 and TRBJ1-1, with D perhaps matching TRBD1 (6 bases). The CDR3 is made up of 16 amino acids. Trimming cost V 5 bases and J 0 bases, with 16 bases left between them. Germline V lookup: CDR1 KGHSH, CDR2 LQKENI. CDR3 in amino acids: CASSASVRGMNTEAFF. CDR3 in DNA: TGTGCCAGCTCAGCTTCAGTCAGGGGTATGAACACTGAAGCTTTCTTT.

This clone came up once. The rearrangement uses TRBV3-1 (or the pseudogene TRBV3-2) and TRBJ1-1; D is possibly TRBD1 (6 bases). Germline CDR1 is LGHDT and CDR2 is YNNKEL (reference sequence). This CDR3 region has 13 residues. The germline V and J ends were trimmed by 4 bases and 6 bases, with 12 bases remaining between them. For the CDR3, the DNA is TGTGCCAGCAGCCCCCAGGGGTCTCCTGAAGCTTTCTTT. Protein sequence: CASSPQGSPEAFF.

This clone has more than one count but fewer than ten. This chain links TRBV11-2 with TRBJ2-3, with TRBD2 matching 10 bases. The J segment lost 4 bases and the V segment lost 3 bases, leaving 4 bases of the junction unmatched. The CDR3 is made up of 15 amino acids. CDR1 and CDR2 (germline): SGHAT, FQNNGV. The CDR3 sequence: CASSFSGGFADTQYF. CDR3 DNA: TGTGCCAGCAGCTTTAGCGGGGGGTTCGCAGATACGCAGTATTTT.

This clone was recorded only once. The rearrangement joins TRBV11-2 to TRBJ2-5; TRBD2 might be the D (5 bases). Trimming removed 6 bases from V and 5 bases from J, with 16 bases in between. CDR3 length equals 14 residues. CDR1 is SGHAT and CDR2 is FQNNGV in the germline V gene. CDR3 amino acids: CASRALERGETQYF. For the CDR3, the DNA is TGTGCCAGCAGGGCCCTAGAACGCGGGGAGACCCAGTACTTC.

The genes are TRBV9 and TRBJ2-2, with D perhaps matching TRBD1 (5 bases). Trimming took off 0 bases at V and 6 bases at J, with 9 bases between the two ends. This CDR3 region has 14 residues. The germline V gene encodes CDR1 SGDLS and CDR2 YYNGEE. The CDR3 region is CASSVAAGSGELFF. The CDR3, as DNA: TGTGCCAGCAGCGTAGCGGCAGGGTCCGGGGAGCTGTTTTTT.

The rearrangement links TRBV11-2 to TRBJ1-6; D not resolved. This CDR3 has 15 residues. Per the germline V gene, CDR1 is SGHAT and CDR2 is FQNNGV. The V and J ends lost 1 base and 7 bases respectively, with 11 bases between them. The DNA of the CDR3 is TGTGCCAGCAGCTTAGTGCGGGCGTCCAATTCACCCCTCCACTTT. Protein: CASSLVRASNSPLHF.

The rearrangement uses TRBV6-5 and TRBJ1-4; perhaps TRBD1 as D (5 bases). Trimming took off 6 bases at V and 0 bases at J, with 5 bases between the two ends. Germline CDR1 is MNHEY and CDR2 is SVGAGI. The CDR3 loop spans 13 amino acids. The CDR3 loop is CASRTATNEKLFF. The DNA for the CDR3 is TGTGCCAGCAGGACAGCAACTAATGAAAAACTGTTTTTT.

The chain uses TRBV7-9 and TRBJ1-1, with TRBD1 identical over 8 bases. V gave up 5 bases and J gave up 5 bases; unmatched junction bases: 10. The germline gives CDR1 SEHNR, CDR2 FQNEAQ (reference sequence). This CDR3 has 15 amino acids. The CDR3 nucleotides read TGTGCCAGCAGCCCACCCGGACAGGGTAATACTGAAGCTTTCTTT. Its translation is CASSPPGQGNTEAFF.

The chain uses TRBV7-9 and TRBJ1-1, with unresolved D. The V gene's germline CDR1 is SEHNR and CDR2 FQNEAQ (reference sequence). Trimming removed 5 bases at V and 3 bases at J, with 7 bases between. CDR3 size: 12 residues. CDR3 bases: TGTGCCAGCAGCGCGGAGGACACTGAAGCTTTCTTT. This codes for CASSAEDTEAFF.

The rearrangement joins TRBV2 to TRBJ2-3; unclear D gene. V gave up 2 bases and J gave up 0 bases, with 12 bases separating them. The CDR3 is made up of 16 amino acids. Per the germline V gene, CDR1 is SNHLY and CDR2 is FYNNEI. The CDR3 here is CASSEFSVGSTDTQYF. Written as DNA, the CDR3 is TGTGCCAGCAGTGAATTCTCGGTTGGTAGCACAGATACGCAGTATTTT.

CDR3 loop: CASSRQVLTEAFF. The CDR3 DNA is TGTGCCAGCAGCCGACAGGTGCTCACTGAAGCTTTCTTT. The J gene is TRBJ1-1, the V gene TRBV12-3 or TRBV12-4; D possibly corresponds to TRBD1 (6 bases). CDR3 length: 13 amino acids. The V and J ends lost 6 bases and 4 bases respectively, with 12 bases between them.

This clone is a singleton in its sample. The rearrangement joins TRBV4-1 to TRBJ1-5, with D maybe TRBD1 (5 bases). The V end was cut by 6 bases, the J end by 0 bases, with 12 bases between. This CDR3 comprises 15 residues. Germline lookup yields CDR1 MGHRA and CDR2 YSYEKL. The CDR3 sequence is CASRSSGLSNQPQHF. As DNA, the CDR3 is TGCGCCAGCAGATCTTCAGGGCTTAGCAATCAGCCCCAGCATTTT.

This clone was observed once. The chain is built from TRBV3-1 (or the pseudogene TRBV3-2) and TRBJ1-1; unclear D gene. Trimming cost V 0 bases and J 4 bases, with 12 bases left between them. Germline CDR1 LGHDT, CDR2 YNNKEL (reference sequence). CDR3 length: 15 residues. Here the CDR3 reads CASSQDLGTVTEAFF. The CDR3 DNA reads TGTGCCAGCAGCCAAGATCTAGGAACCGTCACTGAAGCTTTCTTT.

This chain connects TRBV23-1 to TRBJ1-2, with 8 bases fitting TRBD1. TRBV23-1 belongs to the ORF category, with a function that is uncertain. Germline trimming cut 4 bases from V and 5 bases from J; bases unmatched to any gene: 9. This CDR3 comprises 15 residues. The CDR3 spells CASSLTQGDSYGYTF. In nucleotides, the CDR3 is TGCGCCAGCAGTCTAACACAGGGGGACAGTTATGGCTACACCTTC.

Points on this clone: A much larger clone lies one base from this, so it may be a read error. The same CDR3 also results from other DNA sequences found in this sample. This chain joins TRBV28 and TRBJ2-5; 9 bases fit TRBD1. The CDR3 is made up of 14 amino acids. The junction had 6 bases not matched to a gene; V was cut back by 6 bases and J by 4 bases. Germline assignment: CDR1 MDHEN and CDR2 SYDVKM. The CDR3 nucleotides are TGTGCCAGCAGCCGGGGACAGGGCCGAGAGACCCAGTACTTC. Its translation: CASSRGQGRETQYF.

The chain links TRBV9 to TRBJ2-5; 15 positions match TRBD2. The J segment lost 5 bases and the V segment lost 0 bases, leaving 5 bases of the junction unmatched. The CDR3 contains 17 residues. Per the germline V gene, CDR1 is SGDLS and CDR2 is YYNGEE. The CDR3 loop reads CASSVGTSGGAGETQYF. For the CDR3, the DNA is TGTGCCAGCAGCGTAGGGACTAGCGGGGGGGCCGGGGAGACCCAGTACTTC.

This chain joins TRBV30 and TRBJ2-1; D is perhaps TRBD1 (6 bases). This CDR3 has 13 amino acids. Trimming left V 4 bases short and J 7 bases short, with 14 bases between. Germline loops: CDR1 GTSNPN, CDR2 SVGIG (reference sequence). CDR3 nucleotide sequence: TGTGCCTGGAATGGGGACACTCTAAATGAGCAGTTCTTC. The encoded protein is CAWNGDTLNEQFF. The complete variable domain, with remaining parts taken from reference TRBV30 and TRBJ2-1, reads SQTIHQWPATLVQPVGSPLSLECTVEGTSNPNLYWYRQAAGRGLQLLFYSVGIGQISSEVPQNLSASRPQDRQFILSSKKLLLSDSGFYLCAWNGDTLNEQFFGPGTRLTVL.

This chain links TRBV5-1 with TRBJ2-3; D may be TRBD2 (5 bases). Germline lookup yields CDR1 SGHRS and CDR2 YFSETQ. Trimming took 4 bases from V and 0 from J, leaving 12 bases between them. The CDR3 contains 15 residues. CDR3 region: CASSPGVGSTDTQYF. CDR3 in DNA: TGCGCCAGCAGCCCCGGGGTCGGGAGCACAGATACGCAGTATTTT. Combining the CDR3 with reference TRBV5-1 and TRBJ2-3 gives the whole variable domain KAGVTQTPRYLIKTRGQQVTLSCSPISGHRSVSWYQQTPGQGLQFLFEYFSETQRNKGNFPGRFSGRQFSNSRSEMNVSTLELGDSALYLCASSPGVGSTDTQYFGPGTRLTVL.

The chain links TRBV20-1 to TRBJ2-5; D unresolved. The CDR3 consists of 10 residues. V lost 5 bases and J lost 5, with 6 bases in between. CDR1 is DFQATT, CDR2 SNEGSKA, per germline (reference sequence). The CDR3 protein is CSADKETQYF. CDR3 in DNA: TGCAGTGCTGACAAGGAGACCCAGTACTTC.